Each of the 15 T cell receptor beta chains below was sequenced from the same sample in a study of T cell responses to AZD1222 COVID-19 vaccine. Method: immunoSEQ multiplex PCR; TCRdb's copy keeps in-frame clones and lacks some. The top ten hold approximately 5.5% of the sample, which has more than 80,000 clones, roughly 87% seen once. Sequencing used peripheral blood, obtained on day 0 of AZD1222 vaccination. These receptors came from an adult in good health.

This clone is a singleton in its sample. This chain's CDR3 is CAWTPFSGELFF. The DNA of the CDR3 is TGTGCCTGGACCCCGTTCTCCGGGGAGCTGTTTTTT. This chain uses TRBV30 with TRBJ2-2, with D hard to call. Germline values: CDR1 GTSNPN, CDR2 SVGIG (reference sequence). Trimming pared 4 bases from V and 6 bases from J, leaving 9 bases between. This CDR3 region has 12 residues.

DNA for the CDR3: TGTGCCAGTAGTATCAACGGCGCCTACGAGCAGTACTTC. Protein: CASSINGAYEQYF. This sequence joins TRBV19 and TRBJ2-7; D unresolved. The CDR3 is 13 residues long. Between the trimmed V and J ends, which lost 3 bases and 2 bases, there was a span of 8 bases. Germline CDR1 is LNHDA and CDR2 is SQIVND (reference sequence).

The rearrangement uses TRBV5-1 and TRBJ1-6, with D possibly TRBD1 on 5 matching bases. Germline assignment: CDR1 SGHRS and CDR2 YFSETQ. CDR3 length: 19 residues. With 0 bases removed from V and 7 bases from J, the gap between germline ends came to 23 bases. The chain's CDR3 is CASSLDVSGANTWNSPLHF. The CDR3 DNA reads TGCGCCAGCAGCTTGGATGTGTCCGGGGCGAATACGTGGAATTCACCCCTCCACTTT. Together with reference TRBV5-1 and TRBJ1-6, the CDR3 gives the full variable domain: KAGVTQTPRYLIKTRGQQVTLSCSPISGHRSVSWYQQTPGQGLQFLFEYFSETQRNKGNFPGRFSGRQFSNSRSEMNVSTLELGDSALYLCASSLDVSGANTWNSPLHFGNGTRLTVT.

This chain links TRBV27 with TRBJ1-2; 8 nucleotides match TRBD1. This CDR3 region has 14 residues. Germline CDR1 reads MNHEY; CDR2 reads SMNVEV (reference sequence). After removal of 3 bases from V and 4 bases from J, the junction contained 4 bases not matched to a gene. The CDR3 nucleotides read TGTGCCAGCAGTTTCGGGGACAGGATCTATGGCTACACCTTC. It is translated as CASSFGDRIYGYTF.

CDR3 in DNA: TGTGCCAGCAGTTTAGGGGCTAGCGGGCGAGTGTACAATGAGCAGTTCTTC. Amino acid sequence: CASSLGASGRVYNEQFF. This chain connects TRBV28 to TRBJ2-1; 8 nucleotides match TRBD2. Germline CDR1 is MDHEN and CDR2 is SYDVKM. Trimming removed 2 bases from V and 4 bases from J; junction bases left unmatched: 10. This CDR3 region has 17 residues.

The chain employs TRBV16 and TRBJ1-1; no firm D call. The germline V and J ends were trimmed by 0 bases and 6 bases, with 5 bases remaining between them. Germline V gives CDR1 KGHSY, CDR2 FQNENV. CDR3 size: 12 residues. The CDR3 is CASSQSLSEAFF. The CDR3 DNA is TGTGCCAGCAGCCAATCCTTGTCTGAAGCTTTCTTT.

This chain connects TRBV19 to TRBJ2-3, with D unresolved. From germline, CDR1 is LNHDA and CDR2 SQIVND (reference sequence). V lost 3 bases, J lost 2 bases, and 6 bases lay in between. This CDR3 is 13 amino acids long. CDR3: CASSMGFTDTQYF. CDR3 in DNA: TGTGCCAGTAGTATGGGCTTCACAGATACGCAGTATTTT.

The chain joins TRBV7-2 to TRBJ2-1, with TRBD1 matching 11 bases. V lost 2 bases and J lost 6; bases outside the gene matches: 3. CDR3 length equals 15 residues. CDR1 and CDR2 from the germline V gene are SGHTA and FQGNSA. The CDR3 reads CASSLRDRGSNEQFF. The CDR3 nucleotides read TGTGCCAGCAGCTTAAGGGACAGGGGGAGCAATGAGCAGTTCTTC.

In this sample, this clone turned up a few times. Distinct nucleotide sequences in the sample also encode this CDR3. The chain joins TRBV11-3 to TRBJ2-1; D is possibly TRBD2 (6 bases). Germline loops: CDR1 SGHNT, CDR2 YENEEA. The CDR3 sequence is 18 residues long. The ends were cut back, 0 bases at V and 0 bases at J, with 15 bases in the middle. The CDR3 sequence: CASSLDQGGTSSYNEQFF. CDR3 DNA sequence: TGTGCCAGCAGCTTAGATCAGGGCGGGACGAGCTCCTACAATGAGCAGTTCTTC.

This chain uses TRBV7-2 with TRBJ1-4; D is unclear. The germline CDR1 and CDR2 sequences are SGHTA and FQGNSA. The CDR3 sequence is 14 residues long. V lost 2 bases and J 5 bases, leaving 9 bases between the germline ends. The CDR3 DNA sequence: TGTGCCAGCAGCTTAAATGGTCGGAATGAAAAACTGTTTTTT. It translates to CASSLNGRNEKLFF.

The chain recombines TRBV24-1 with TRBJ1-2; tentative D call: TRBD1 (5 bases). Trimming took off 3 bases at V and 0 bases at J, with 10 bases between the two ends. This CDR3 comprises 15 residues. Per germline, CDR1 KGHDR and CDR2 SFDVKD. As DNA, the CDR3 is TGTGCCACCAGTGATCACCAGGGCCCTAACTATGGCTACACCTTC. It encodes CATSDHQGPNYGYTF.

The chain joins TRBV18 to TRBJ1-3; D call uncertain. In germline, CDR1 is KGHSH, CDR2 LQKENI. Trimming cost V 2 bases and J 0 bases, with 14 bases left between them. This CDR3 has 17 residues. The CDR3 region is CASSPIAQASSGNTIYF. CDR3 in DNA: TGTGCCAGCTCACCAATTGCCCAGGCCTCCTCTGGAAACACCATATATTTT.

This clone was detected once. The gene calls are TRBV6-5 and TRBJ2-7, with a weak D call TRBD1 (5 bases). Germline CDR1 reads MNHEY; CDR2 reads SVGAGI. CDR3 size: 11 residues. Trimming left V 5 bases short and J 5 bases short, with 7 bases between. The CDR3 nucleotides read TGTGCCAGCAGTAGGGGCGACGAGCAGTACTTC. Translated, it gives CASSRGDEQYF.

CDR3 amino acids: CASSQGRLVLTSYEQYF. For the CDR3, the DNA is TGTGCCAGCAGCCAAGGGAGACTAGTCCTTACCTCCTACGAGCAGTACTTC. The chain uses TRBV7-8 and TRBJ2-7; D possibly corresponds to TRBD2 (6 bases). Trimming cost V 5 bases and J 0 bases, with 20 bases left between them. The germline CDR1 and CDR2 sequences are SGHVS and FQNEAQ. This CDR3 comprises 17 residues.

The chain joins TRBV2 to TRBJ1-5, with 8 positions matching TRBD1. The CDR3 totals 13 residues. CDR1 SNHLY and CDR2 FYNNEI come from the germline V gene. V lost 6 bases, J lost 7 bases, and 5 bases stayed unmatched. The CDR3 sequence is CASRMTGAQPQHF. CDR3 nucleotides: TGTGCCAGCAGAATGACAGGGGCACAGCCCCAGCATTTT.